This T cell receptor (beta chain) was recovered during a study of blood T cell repertoires in COVID-19. Overall study context: Some COVID-19 samples were acute and others convalescent; all came from the United States, Italy and Spain. Nucleic acid was either cDNA or gDNA, and it came from T cells, B-cell-depleted T cells, or PBMCs.

As handled by the study authors: Nucleated cell counts were estimated from reference gene primer amplification. TCRdb's copy holds only in-frame clones and misses some; the assay was immunoSEQ multiplex PCR. V, J and clone size reflect that table, while D and trimming were determined from the DNA. The sample shows 100,000 to 150,000 clones, approximately 88% of them seen only once. The CDR3 sequence is 14 residues long. Germline V gene lookup returns CDR1 SGHNT and CDR2 YENEEA. Trimming took 5 bases from V and 2 from J, leaving 10 bases between them. This sequence joins TRBV11-3 and TRBJ1-5; D uncertain. This TCR was sampled from a man in his 70s with active COVID-19. Sequences were obtained from peripheral blood. CDR3 loop: CASSRTGGNQPQHF. The CDR3 DNA reads as TGTGCCAGCAGCAGGACGGGAGGCAATCAGCCCCAGCATTTT.